Below are 15 T cell receptor beta chains sequenced from a single sample in a study of shared clonotypes between healthy human individuals (dated by TCRdb to 2020 to 2021). Receptor amplification or capture employed the immunoSEQ multiplex PCR assay. TCRdb mirrors the immuneACCESS table, restricted to in-frame sequences. Some clones are absent from its copies; in checked studies, under half trace to an unresolved V gene, and the reason for the others is unknown. The sample table contains over 2 million clones; only one count was recorded for less than 95% of them. About 0.36% of the sample is taken by the ten largest. The sample consisted of naive CD4+ T cells from PBMCs. What the cell subset or site label conveys for this sample: CD45RA+ positively selected. These TCRs come from a man aged 18 to 29 in good health. Some clones in this sample may be carry-over from other donors' samples.

This sequence joins TRBV2 and TRBJ2-3, with 7 bases identical to TRBD1. This CDR3 has 15 amino acids. Germline CDR1 is SNHLY and CDR2 is FYNNEI. Trimming at V came to 5 bases and at J to 2 bases, leaving 7 bases not matched to a gene. CDR3 DNA sequence: TGTGCCAGCAGTCCGACAGGGTCGGACACAGATACGCAGTATTTT. This encodes CASSPTGSDTDTQYF. The full variable domain, its missing parts supplied by reference TRBV2 and TRBJ2-3, is EPEVTQTPSHQVTQMGQEVILRCVPISNHLYFYWYRQILGQKVEFLVSFYNNEISEKSEIFDDQFSVERPDGSNFTLKIRSTKLEDSAMYFCASSPTGSDTDTQYFGPGTRLTVL.

V and J are TRBV6-5 and TRBJ1-5; possible D gene TRBD1, 6 bases. V lost 4 bases, J lost 6 bases, and 13 bases lay in between. The germline gives CDR1 MNHEY, CDR2 SVGAGI. This CDR3 has 14 residues. CDR3 loop: CASSSRTEAQPQHF. Written as DNA, the CDR3 is TGTGCCAGCAGTTCCAGGACAGAAGCTCAGCCCCAGCATTTT.

The chain couples TRBV29-1 to TRBJ1-5; D gene ambiguous. CDR1 is SQVTM and CDR2 is ANQGSEA in the germline V gene. The CDR3 runs 13 residues. This chain's CDR3 is CRKKVGGNQPQHF. The CDR3 nucleotides are TGCAGAAAGAAAGTCGGTGGCAATCAGCCCCAGCATTTT.

This clone was picked up one time. V gene TRBV29-1 combines with J gene TRBJ2-7; 11 bases fit TRBD2. This CDR3 spans 11 amino acids. CDR1 and CDR2 from the germline V gene are SQVTM and ANQGSEA. CDR3 region: CIAGGPGEQYF. For the CDR3, the DNA is TGCATAGCGGGAGGGCCGGGCGAGCAGTACTTC.

The gene calls are TRBV4-2 and TRBJ2-5, with TRBD2 identical over 14 bases. This CDR3 region has 16 residues. The trim removed 1 base at V and 2 bases at J, leaving 0 bases unmatched. The germline CDR1 and CDR2 sequences are LGHNA and YNFKEQ. DNA for the CDR3: TGTGCCAGCAGCCAAGGACTAGCGGGAGGGCAAGAGACCCAGTACTTC. The encoded protein is CASSQGLAGGQETQYF.

This clone has just one count. The V call is TRBV25-1, the J call TRBJ2-6, with D perhaps matching TRBD1 or TRBD2 (7 bases each). This CDR3 is built from 15 residues. CDR1 and CDR2 (germline): MGHDK, SYGVNS. The V and J ends lost 5 bases and 1 base respectively, with 9 bases between them. The CDR3 spells CASSQGGSGANVLTF. DNA of the CDR3: TGTGCCAGCAGTCAGGGGGGGTCTGGGGCCAACGTCCTGACTTTC.

The chain carries TRBV7-2 and TRBJ2-7; a weak D match, TRBD2 (6 bases). Germline CDR1 and CDR2: SGHTA and FQGNSA. The length of the CDR3 is 16 residues. V lost 1 base and J lost 2, with 15 bases in between. CDR3 protein: CASSLVGLASTYEQYF. The CDR3 coding sequence is TGTGCCAGCAGCTTAGTTGGGCTAGCGTCGACCTACGAGCAGTACTTC. The complete variable domain, with remaining parts taken from reference TRBV7-2 and TRBJ2-7, reads GAGVSQSPSNKVTEKGKDVELRCDPISGHTALYWYRQSLGQGLEFLIYFQGNSAPDKSGLPSDRFSAERTGGSVSTLTIQRTQQEDSAVYLCASSLVGLASTYEQYFGPGTRLTVT.

This chain links TRBV2 with TRBJ1-2; D call uncertain. Between the trimmed V and J ends, which lost 2 bases and 4 bases, there was a span of 11 bases. Germline loops: CDR1 SNHLY, CDR2 FYNNEI. CDR3 length: 14 amino acids. CDR3 sequence reads: CASSESHPSYGYTF. CDR3 nucleotides: TGTGCCAGCAGTGAATCACACCCTAGCTATGGCTACACCTTC.

The V gene is TRBV4-2, the J gene TRBJ2-2; TRBD2 agrees at 10 bases. The CDR3 is 19 amino acids. V lost 1 base to trimming and J lost 5 bases; unmatched junction nucleotides: 13. Germline V gene data show CDR1 as LGHNA and CDR2 as YNFKEQ. CDR3 sequence (DNA): TGTGCCAGCAGCCAAGGAGGGCTAGCGGGAGTATTGGGGACCGGGGAGCTGTTTTTT. Translation gives CASSQGGLAGVLGTGELFF.

This chain connects TRBV5-6 to TRBJ2-3, with 12 bases identical to TRBD2. V gave up 5 bases and J gave up 3 bases; unmatched junction bases: 7. The CDR3 is 16 amino acids. CDR1 SGHDT and CDR2 YYEEEE come from the germline V gene. The CDR3 DNA reads TGTGCCAGCAGGCCAAGACTAGCGGGAGAGACAGATACGCAGTATTTT. As protein: CASRPRLAGETDTQYF.

This clone was seen only a few times. The chain has TRBV7-9 and TRBJ1-5, with 12 bases identical to TRBD1. V was clipped by 6 bases and J by 6 bases; unmatched bases: 6. In germline, CDR1 is SEHNR, CDR2 FQNEAQ (reference sequence). The CDR3 is 15 residues long. CDR3 residues: CASSAGQGAGQPQHF. CDR3 DNA: TGTGCCAGCAGTGCGGGACAGGGGGCAGGTCAGCCCCAGCATTTT.

The J gene is TRBJ2-4, the V gene TRBV28; maybe TRBD1 (5 bases). The V and J ends lost 4 bases and 9 bases respectively, with 19 bases between them. CDR1 MDHEN and CDR2 SYDVKM come from the germline V gene. The CDR3 is made up of 15 amino acids. The CDR3: CASSSPSDQGGIQYF. CDR3 DNA: TGTGCCAGCAGTTCTCCCTCGGACCAGGGTGGCATTCAGTACTTC. Combining the CDR3 with reference TRBV28 and TRBJ2-4 gives the whole variable domain DVKVTQSSRYLVKRTGEKVFLECVQDMDHENMFWYRQDPGLGLRLIYFSYDVKMKEKGDIPEGYSVSREKKERFSLILESASTNQTSMYLCASSSPSDQGGIQYFGAGTRLSVL.

The chain uses TRBV5-1 and TRBJ2-3, with D possibly matching TRBD2 (7 bases). V lost 4 bases to trimming and J lost 2 bases, with 20 bases between them. This CDR3 comprises 17 residues. Germline V gives CDR1 SGHRS, CDR2 YFSETQ. For the CDR3, the DNA is TGCGCCAGCAGCCTCCCCTGGGAGGGGGATTACACAGATACGCAGTATTTT. Amino acid sequence: CASSLPWEGDYTDTQYF.

This clone was counted a single time. This sequence joins TRBV2 and TRBJ1-2; 8 bases line up with TRBD1. Per the germline V gene, CDR1 is SNHLY and CDR2 is FYNNEI. This CDR3 region has 13 residues. After removal of 7 bases from V and 6 bases from J, the junction contained 7 bases not matched to a gene. CDR3 protein: CASTYGTGNGYTF. In DNA, the CDR3 is TGTGCCAGCACCTATGGGACAGGAAATGGCTACACCTTC.

Only a few counts were recorded for this clone. This chain uses TRBV19 with TRBJ1-4; D is perhaps TRBD1 (5 bases). The CDR3 has 12 residues. CDR1 and CDR2 (germline): LNHDA, SQIVND (reference sequence). V was shortened by 5 bases and J by 11 bases, with 12 bases between the two germline ends. CDR3: CASSPPGGKLFF. In DNA form, the CDR3 reads TGTGCCAGTAGTCCTCCCGGGGGGAAACTGTTTTTT.